The entry that follows covers one T cell receptor beta chain sequence. Its antigen is unidentified. Researchers processed graft tissue to release intraepithelial and lamina propria lymphocytes. The sample comes from a study of graft-versus-host responses after intestinal transplantation. Overall study context: Each recipient received anti-thymocyte globulin induction, then tacrolimus and steroids for approximately 3 years. Study-wide results and limits: GvH clones appeared in recipient marrow, some first in ileum or blood. Across patients carrying graft-donor T cell macrochimerism, allografts held high graft-versus-host to host-versus-graft clonal ratios.

Assay: immunoSEQ multiplex PCR; the TCRdb copy retains only in-frame clones and omits some. The data hold 7,500 to 10,000 clones, with less than 80% observed a single time. The CDR3 consists of 13 residues. The V end was cut by 6 bases, the J end by 3 bases, with 12 bases between. Germline values: CDR1 SNHLY, CDR2 FYNNEI. This receptor was obtained from a human patient who received an intestinal transplant, so some T cells may come from the graft donor. The material sequenced was ileum tissue, taken 500 to 550 days after intestinal transplant. V usage is TRBV2 and J usage is TRBJ2-7; D gene uncertain. The CDR3 here is CASRVGNSYEQYF. The DNA for the CDR3 is TGTGCCAGCAGGGTAGGGAATAGCTACGAGCAGTACTTC.